The clone carrying this T cell receptor beta chain was picked up one time. The antigen remains unidentified. Per the germline V gene, CDR1 is SGHRS and CDR2 is YFSETQ. With 4 bases removed from V and 4 bases from J, the gap between germline ends came to 20 bases. This CDR3 contains 17 residues. This sample is part of a study of shared clonotypes between healthy human individuals. Study details: Each donor had three CD4 naive, three CD4 memory, two CD8 naive and one CD8 memory plate.

Those who donated, Caucasian adults without exception, all lived in Nashville, Tennessee. Sequencing was performed with immunoSEQ multiplex PCR; in TCRdb, only in-frame clones are kept and a portion is missing. The sample lists approximately 1,000,000 clones; roughly 80% were seen once. Overall study findings and caveats: The small donor group covered limited genetic and exposure diversity. It was observed that roughly 5.1% of naive CD4 clonotypes were shared across a handful of donors.

The chain couples TRBV5-1 to TRBJ2-2; tentative D call: TRBD1 (5 bases). The sequenced sample consisted of memory CD4+ T cells from PBMCs. Subset specified: CD45RA-negative fraction. The origin of this receptor is a man between 18 and 29 years old in good health. Some clones in this sample may be carry-over from other donors' samples. The CDR3 reads CASSSRVSPTSTGELFF. The CDR3 DNA sequence: TGCGCCAGCAGCAGCAGGGTGAGTCCGACGAGCACCGGGGAGCTGTTTTTT.